What follows are 8 T cell receptor beta chains derived from one specimen sequenced in a study of blood T cell repertoires in COVID-19. Clones were read by immunoSEQ multiplex PCR, and TCRdb kept only the in-frame ones, dropping some. The sample yields around 200,000 clones, 80% to 90% seen once. Material for sequencing was peripheral blood. Receptors originate from a man aged 55 to 70 with acute or convalescent COVID-19.

The genes are TRBV19 and TRBJ1-6, with a weak D call TRBD1 (6 bases). The germline V gene encodes CDR1 LNHDA and CDR2 SQIVND (reference sequence). CDR3 length: 16 residues. V was pared by 3 bases and J by 6 bases, with 15 bases between. This CDR3 reads CASSIPQGTANSPLHF. DNA of the CDR3: TGTGCCAGTAGTATCCCACAGGGTACCGCTAATTCACCCCTCCACTTT.

The rearrangement links TRBV7-8 to TRBJ2-3, with a weak D call TRBD2 (6 bases). The V end was cut by 5 bases, the J end by 0 bases, with 9 bases between. Germline assignment: CDR1 SGHVS and CDR2 FQNEAQ. The length of the CDR3 is 14 residues. Written as DNA, the CDR3 is TGTGCCAGCAGCCGCAGCGGGAGCACAGATACGCAGTATTTT. This codes for CASSRSGSTDTQYF.

The sample holds a few counts of this clone. The rearrangement joins TRBV20-1 to TRBJ2-7; 10 bases fit TRBD2. CDR1 is DFQATT, CDR2 SNEGSKA, per germline (reference sequence). CDR3 length equals 14 residues. The V gene end was trimmed by 3 bases and the J gene end by 5 bases; junction bases not matched to a gene: 7. The CDR3 region is CSASLPSGSDEQYF. The CDR3 DNA sequence: TGCAGTGCTAGTCTCCCTAGCGGGAGTGACGAGCAGTACTTC.

The chain joins TRBV5-1 to TRBJ2-1; D is uncertain. This CDR3 spans 12 amino acids. Trimming shortened V by 1 base and J by 8 bases, and 7 bases separated the two germline ends. Germline lookup yields CDR1 SGHRS and CDR2 YFSETQ. The CDR3 DNA sequence: TGCGCCAGCAGCTTGTTCAGTCATGAGCAGTTCTTC. Its translation: CASSLFSHEQFF.

The chain has TRBV5-1 and TRBJ2-7, with TRBD1 as a possible D gene (5 bases). CDR1 is SGHRS, CDR2 YFSETQ, per germline. The ends were cut back, 0 bases at V and 5 bases at J, with 12 bases in the middle. The CDR3 extends over 14 amino acids. The CDR3: CASSLEGRAHEQYF. In nucleotides, the CDR3 is TGCGCCAGCAGCTTGGAGGGCAGGGCCCACGAGCAGTACTTC.

The chain links TRBV2 to TRBJ2-1, with D perhaps matching TRBD2 (6 bases). The CDR3 contains 14 residues. Germline CDR1 is SNHLY and CDR2 is FYNNEI. Trimming removed 6 bases from V and 11 bases from J, with 20 bases in between. CDR3 nucleotides: TGTGCCAGCAGCCCGGGACTTACTACATCCCAGCAGTTCTTC. It is translated as CASSPGLTTSQQFF.

The chain carries TRBV6-1 and TRBJ1-1; perhaps TRBD1 as D (6 bases). The CDR3 sequence is 13 residues long. Germline CDR1 MNHNS, CDR2 SASEGT. Trimming took 6 bases from V and 8 from J, leaving 16 bases between them. The CDR3 coding sequence is TGTGCCAGCAGACCCGGACAGCCCCGAGAAGCTTTCTTT. Translation gives CASRPGQPREAFF.

The chain links TRBV7-2 to TRBJ2-2; D perhaps matches TRBD2 (5 bases). V lost 1 base, J lost 2 bases, and 11 bases lay in between. Germline values: CDR1 SGHTA, CDR2 FQGNSA. The CDR3 totals 16 residues. The CDR3: CASSLGRGLNTGELFF. The CDR3, as DNA: TGTGCCAGCAGCTTAGGAAGAGGACTTAACACCGGGGAGCTGTTTTTT.